This paragraph covers one T cell receptor (beta chain) sequence. The antigen is not known. One end of the junction is discordant with germline, which a read error may explain. Both iRepertoire HTBI primers and Arm-PCR of CDR3 regions were used to build the TCR beta libraries. TCRdb reprocessed the multiplex PCR reads via MiXCR and lists one record per CDR3 protein. This table has 350,000 to 400,000 distinct CDR3 sequences, around 15% appearing once. The sample comes from a study of regulatory T cells in long-lasting Graves disease. Whole-study results and caveats: New patients shared 950 to 1,000 public clonotypes, fewer than the roughly 3,000 shared by persistent patients. Relative to newly diagnosed Graves' patients, persistent ones had lower TCR diversity.

Time point given: newly diagnosed GD, antithyroid drugs for less than 3 months. Extracted PBMC RNA gave rise to the TCR library. The CDR3 is 16 residues long. Germline lookup yields CDR1 SGHNT and CDR2 YYREEE (reference sequence). The chain carries TRBV5-4 and TRBJ1-1; the match to TRBD1 covers 7 bases. This clonotype was obtained from a female donor with Graves disease. The sequences come from peripheral blood mononuclear cells (PBMCs), collected at new diagnosis, from a patient treated with antithyroid drugs. The CDR3 sequence: CASSPRSLQGRAGAFF. In DNA, the CDR3 is TGCGCCAGCAGCCCCAGGTCCCTACAGGGGAGAGCTGGAGCTTTCTTT. Together with reference TRBV5-4 and TRBJ1-1, the CDR3 gives the full variable domain: ETGVTQSPTHLIKTRGQQVTLRCSSQSGHNTVSWYQQALGQGPQFIFQYYREEENGRGNFPPRFSGLQFPNYSSELNVNALELDDSALYLCASSPRSLQGRAGAFFGQGTRLTVV.